This is a list of T cell receptor beta chains from one sample in a study of CD4+ T cells in melanoma. Sequenced by immunoSEQ multiplex PCR; TCRdb stores in-frame clones only, minus some. The repertoire holds over 130,000 clones, approximately 91% seen once, with about 1.6% in the top ten. Receptors were obtained from a human donor with melanoma. Each CDR3 is given with its conserved first and last residue. A D gene is named only where the DNA matches it firmly. The size field is filled for only some rows; it gives once, few, many or a size class.

J gene,D gene,V gene,clone size,CDR3 protein,CDR3 DNA
TRBJ2-1,NA,TRBV5-1,NA,CASRGFAGPYNEQFF,TGCGCCAGCAGAGGGTTCGCGGGGCCCTACAATGAGCAGTTCTTC
TRBJ2-3,NA,TRBV5-8,once,CASSLRTSDTDTQYF,TGTGCCAGCAGCTTAAGGACAAGTGACACAGATACGCAGTATTTT
TRBJ1-1,NA,TRBV7-2,NA,CASRRDSNTEAFF,TGTGCCAGCAGGCGCGACTCGAACACTGAAGCTTTCTTT
TRBJ2-3,NA,TRBV5-1,NA,CASSLAKPTDTQYF,TGCGCCAGCAGCTTGGCCAAACCCACAGATACGCAGTATTTT
TRBJ1-4,NA,TRBV29-1,NA,CSVGDVGEKLFF,TGCAGCGTTGGGGACGTCGGGGAAAAACTGTTTTTT
TRBJ1-3,NA,TRBV5-5,NA,CASSYSPGGTGNTIYF,TGTGCCAGCAGCTACTCCCCCGGCGGGACTGGAAACACCATATATTTT
TRBJ2-3,TRBD2,TRBV2,once,CASSFMTSGADTQYF,TGTGCCAGCAGCTTCATGACTAGCGGGGCAGATACGCAGTATTTT
TRBJ2-7,NA,TRBV7-2,NA,CASSSHRDGSYEQYF,TGTGCCAGCAGCTCCCACCGGGACGGCTCCTACGAGCAGTACTTC
TRBJ2-7,NA,TRBV18,NA,CASSHLEGTTYEQYF,TGTGCCAGCTCACACCTTGAAGGGACCACCTACGAGCAGTACTTC
TRBJ2-3,TRBD2,TRBV6-1,NA,CASSEVSGGRDTQYF,TGTGCCAGCAGTGAAGTCAGCGGGGGGAGGGATACGCAGTATTTT
TRBJ2-5,TRBD1,TRBV7-7,NA,CASSRDRGETQYF,TGTGCCAGCAGTCGGGACAGGGGGGAGACCCAGTACTTC
TRBJ2-7,NA,TRBV11-3,few,CASSLASQGYEQYF,TGTGCCAGCAGCTTAGCGAGCCAGGGCTACGAGCAGTACTTC
TRBJ2-5,NA,TRBV6-5,NA,CASSLQTRFVGTQYF,TGTGCCAGCAGTCTACAGACCCGATTCGTGGGGACCCAGTACTTC
TRBJ2-3,TRBD2,TRBV7-3,NA,CASSIGGAPDTQYF,TGTGCCAGCAGCATCGGGGGGGCCCCAGATACGCAGTATTTT
TRBJ2-6,NA,TRBV19,NA,CASAFSGANVLTF,TGTGCCAGTGCGTTCTCTGGGGCCAACGTCCTGACTTTC
TRBJ2-2,NA,TRBV29-1,once,CSVEGGITGELFF,TGCAGCGTTGAAGGAGGGATCACCGGGGAGCTGTTTTTT
TRBJ2-5,NA,TRBV6-5,NA,CASTSSRETQYF,TGTGCCAGCACCTCCTCCCGAGAGACCCAGTACTTC
TRBJ1-5,NA,TRBV4-1,NA,CASSQVGGRGNQPQHF,TGCGCCAGCAGCCAAGTCGGGGGGCGCGGGAATCAGCCCCAGCATTTT
TRBJ2-1,TRBD2,TRBV7-9,NA,CASSLGVGGGSFYNEQFF,TGTGCCAGCAGCTTAGGGGTAGGCGGGGGTTCCTTCTACAATGAGCAGTTCTTC
TRBJ1-1,TRBD1,TRBV5-1,NA,CASSWGQGQVAEAFF,TGCGCCAGCAGCTGGGGACAGGGGCAAGTGGCTGAAGCTTTCTTT
TRBJ2-2,NA,TRBV29-1,NA,CSVAVRRNTGELFF,TGCAGCGTTGCCGTACGCCGGAACACCGGGGAGCTGTTTTTT
TRBJ2-7,TRBD1,TRBV5-1,NA,CASSQRTGEDEQYF,TGCGCCAGCAGCCAAAGGACAGGGGAGGACGAGCAGTACTTC
TRBJ1-1,TRBD1,TRBV4-1,NA,CASSSRTGVNTEAFF,TGCGCCAGCAGCTCCCGGACAGGGGTCAACACTGAAGCTTTCTTT
TRBJ1-6,NA,TRBV19,NA,CASSMRGGGHSPLHF,TGTGCCAGTAGTATGCGAGGAGGGGGGCATTCACCCCTCCACTTT
TRBJ1-5,NA,TRBV29-1,NA,CSVVLQNSNQPQHF,TGCAGCGTTGTTTTACAGAATAGCAATCAGCCCCAGCATTTT
TRBJ2-7,NA,TRBV7-9,NA,CASSSGQSFYEQYF,TGTGCCAGCAGCTCAGGACAGTCCTTCTACGAGCAGTACTTC
TRBJ1-1,TRBD1,TRBV9,NA,CASSVNRGETEAFF,TGTGCCAGCAGCGTAAACAGGGGGGAGACTGAAGCTTTCTTT
TRBJ1-4,NA,TRBV2,NA,CASSDRGSANEKLFF,TGTGCCAGCAGTGACCGGGGGTCGGCTAATGAAAAACTGTTTTTT
TRBJ2-7,NA,TRBV11-2,NA,CASSFRRQTKLSYEQYF,TGTGCCAGCAGCTTCCGGCGACAGACTAAACTCTCCTACGAGCAGTACTTC
TRBJ1-5,NA,TRBV6-1,NA,CASSEAQGIQPQHF,TGTGCCAGCAGTGAAGCACAGGGTATCCAGCCCCAGCATTTT
TRBJ2-1,TRBD1,TRBV4-1,NA,CASSQAQGAAEQFF,TGCGCCAGCAGCCAAGCTCAGGGGGCAGCTGAGCAGTTCTTC
TRBJ2-7,NA,TRBV5-6,NA,CASSLGRPSYEQYF,TGTGCCAGCAGCTTGGGACGGCCCTCCTACGAGCAGTACTTC
TRBJ2-3,TRBD2,TRBV27,NA,CASSLSTSGGLTDTQYF,TGTGCCAGCAGTTTGTCGACTAGCGGGGGGTTGACAGATACGCAGTATTTT
TRBJ2-7,TRBD1,TRBV5-1,once,CASSADRVRTYEQYF,TGCGCCAGCAGCGCCGACAGGGTTAGGACCTACGAGCAGTACTTC
TRBJ1-6,TRBD1,TRBV19,NA,CASSHPGTGSQALHF,TGTGCCAGTAGTCATCCCGGGACAGGCTCTCAGGCCCTCCACTTT
TRBJ1-5,TRBD1,TRBV2,NA,CASSGRGQGRLGTQHF,TGTGCCAGCAGCGGGAGGGGGCAGGGGCGTCTAGGGACCCAGCATTTT
TRBJ2-7,NA,TRBV18,few,CASSPLWGAHEQYF,TGTGCCAGCTCACCATTATGGGGTGCCCACGAGCAGTACTTC